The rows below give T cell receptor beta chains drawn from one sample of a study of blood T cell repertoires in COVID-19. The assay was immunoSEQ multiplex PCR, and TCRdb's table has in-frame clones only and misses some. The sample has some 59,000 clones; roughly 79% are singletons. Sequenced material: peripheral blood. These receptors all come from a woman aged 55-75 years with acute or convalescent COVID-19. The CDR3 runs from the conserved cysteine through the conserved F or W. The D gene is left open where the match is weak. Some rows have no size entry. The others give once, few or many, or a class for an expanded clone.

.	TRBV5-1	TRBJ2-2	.	TGCGCCAGCAGCCGCGGGACCACCGGGGAGCTGTTTTTT	CASSRGTTGELFF
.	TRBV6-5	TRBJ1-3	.	TGTGCCAGCATCGCAGTTGTAGGAAACACCATATATTTT	CASIAVVGNTIYF
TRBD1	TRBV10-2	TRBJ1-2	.	TGCGCCAGCTTGGGACAGGGAACGGGCTACACCTTC	CASLGQGTGYTF
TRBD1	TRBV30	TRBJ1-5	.	TGTGCCTGGAGCCACGGACAGGGGATTCAGCCCCAGCATTTT	CAWSHGQGIQPQHF
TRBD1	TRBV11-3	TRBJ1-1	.	TGTGCCAGCAGCCTCGACAGGGGGAACACTGAAGCTTTCTTT	CASSLDRGNTEAFF
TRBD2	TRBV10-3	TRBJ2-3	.	TGTGCCATCAGTGATCCGGGACTAGCGGGCCCCGGTGCGGAGTATTTT	CAISDPGLAGPGAEYF
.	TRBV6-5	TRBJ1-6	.	TGTGCCAGCAGTTACTCGCAGGATTATTCACCCCTCCACTTT	CASSYSQDYSPLHF
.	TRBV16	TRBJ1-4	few	TGTGCCAGCAGCCAATCTACTGCAACTAATGAAAAACTGTTTTTT	CASSQSTATNEKLFF
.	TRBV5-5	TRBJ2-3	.	TGTGCCAGCAGCCTGAGGGCCAGGCCCGAAGTAGATACGCAGTATTTT	CASSLRARPEVDTQYF
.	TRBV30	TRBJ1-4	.	TGTGCCTGGAGTCCATCCAGGGAACTGTTTTTT	CAWSPSRELFF
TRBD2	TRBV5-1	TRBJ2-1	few	TGCGCCAGCAGCCGCTCCGGTAGCGGGGGGGCAACTGAGCAGTTCTTC	CASSRSGSGGATEQFF
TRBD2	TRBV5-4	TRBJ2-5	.	TGTGCCAGCAGCTTCGCGGGAGAGTCAGAGACCCAGTACTTC	CASSFAGESETQYF
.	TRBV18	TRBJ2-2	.	TGTGCCAGCTCACCCAGACTCACGAACACCGGGGAGCTGTTTTTT	CASSPRLTNTGELFF
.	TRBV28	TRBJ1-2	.	TGTGCCAGCAGTTTAGCGACAGTGTATGGCTACACCTTC	CASSLATVYGYTF
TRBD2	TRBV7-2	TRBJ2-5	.	TGTGCCAGCAGCTTTGGCGGGGGTCAAGAGACCCAGTACTTC	CASSFGGGQETQYF
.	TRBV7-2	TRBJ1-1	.	TGTGCCAGCAGCTTAGTGACAGGGAACACTGAAGCTTTCTTT	CASSLVTGNTEAFF
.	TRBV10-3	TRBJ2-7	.	TGTGCCATCAGTGAGTCGGTGTTAGCAGACCCCTACGAGCAGTACTTC	CAISESVLADPYEQYF
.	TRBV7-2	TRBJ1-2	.	TGTGCCACTTCAGCGGGGATTCACTATGGCTACACCTTC	CATSAGIHYGYTF
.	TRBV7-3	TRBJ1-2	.	TGTGCCAGCAGCTTGGGTTCGACAGGAAATTACACCTTC	CASSLGSTGNYTF
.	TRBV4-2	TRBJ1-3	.	TGTGCCAGCAGCCCCACGGAGTGGAACACCATATATTTT	CASSPTEWNTIYF
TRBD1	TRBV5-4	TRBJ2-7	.	TGTGCCAGCAGCTTGGGACAGGGGGCTTACGAGCAGTACTTC	CASSLGQGAYEQYF
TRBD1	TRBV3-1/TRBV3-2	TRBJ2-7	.	TGTGCCAGCAGCCAAAAAATGCCGGGACAGGGGGCGAACGAGCAGTACTTC	CASSQKMPGQGANEQYF
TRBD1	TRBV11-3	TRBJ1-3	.	TGTGCCAGCAGCTCAGGGGACAGGGGAGACGGAAACACCATATATTTT	CASSSGDRGDGNTIYF
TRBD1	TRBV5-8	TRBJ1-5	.	TGTGCCAGCATCGTGACAGGGTTTGGTCAGCCCCAGCATTTT	CASIVTGFGQPQHF
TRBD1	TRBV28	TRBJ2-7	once	TGTGCCAGCAGTACGGGACAGGGCTACGAGCAGTACTTC	CASSTGQGYEQYF